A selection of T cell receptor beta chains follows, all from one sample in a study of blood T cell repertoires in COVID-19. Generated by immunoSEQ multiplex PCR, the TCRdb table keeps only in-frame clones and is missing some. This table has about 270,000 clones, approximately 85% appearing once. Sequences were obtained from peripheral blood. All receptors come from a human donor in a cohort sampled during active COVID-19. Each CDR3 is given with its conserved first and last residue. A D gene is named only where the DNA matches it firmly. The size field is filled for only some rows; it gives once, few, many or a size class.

CDR3aa: CASSPGTGGYGYTF
CDR3nt: TGTGCCAGCTCACCAGGGACAGGGGGTTATGGCTACACCTTC
d_gene: TRBD1
j_gene: TRBJ1-2
abundance: NA
v_gene: TRBV18

CDR3aa: CASSQGLGLAASTDTQYF
CDR3nt: TGCGCCAGCAGCCAAGGGTTGGGACTAGCGGCTAGCACAGATACGCAGTATTTT
d_gene: TRBD2
j_gene: TRBJ2-3
abundance: NA
v_gene: TRBV4-1

CDR3aa: CASSNTGGARTGELFF
CDR3nt: TGTGCCAGCAGTAACACAGGGGGCGCAAGGACCGGGGAGCTGTTTTTT
d_gene: TRBD1
j_gene: TRBJ2-2
abundance: NA
v_gene: TRBV5-6

CDR3aa: CASSRTGTSAYEQYF
CDR3nt: TGTGCCAGCAGCCGGACCGGGACTAGCGCCTACGAGCAGTACTTC
d_gene: TRBD2
j_gene: TRBJ2-7
abundance: NA
v_gene: TRBV5-4

CDR3aa: CASSLIVLAGGSYEQYF
CDR3nt: TGTGCCAGCAGCTTGATAGTACTAGCGGGGGGTTCGTACGAGCAGTACTTC
d_gene: TRBD2
j_gene: TRBJ2-7
abundance: NA
v_gene: TRBV5-4

CDR3aa: CASSYSYPGATEAFF
CDR3nt: TGTGCCAGCAGTTACTCCTATCCGGGAGCCACTGAAGCTTTCTTT
d_gene: NA
j_gene: TRBJ1-1
abundance: NA
v_gene: TRBV6-5

CDR3aa: CASSQEGTGTYEQYF
CDR3nt: TGCGCCAGCAGCCAGGAAGGGACAGGGACCTACGAGCAGTACTTC
d_gene: TRBD1
j_gene: TRBJ2-7
abundance: NA
v_gene: TRBV5-1

CDR3aa: CASSQSPWTYYEQYF
CDR3nt: TGTGCCAGCAGTCAATCTCCCTGGACATACTACGAGCAGTACTTC
d_gene: NA
j_gene: TRBJ2-7
abundance: NA
v_gene: TRBV6-2/TRBV6-3

CDR3aa: CASSQGGAEKLFF
CDR3nt: TGTGCCAGCAGCCAGGGGGGGGCTGAAAAACTGTTTTTT
d_gene: NA
j_gene: TRBJ1-4
abundance: NA
v_gene: TRBV3-1/TRBV3-2

CDR3aa: CASSFRSYTGELFF
CDR3nt: TGTGCCAGTAGTTTCAGATCGTACACCGGGGAGCTGTTTTTT
d_gene: NA
j_gene: TRBJ2-2
abundance: few
v_gene: TRBV19

CDR3aa: CASSFRTGRYTGELFF
CDR3nt: TGTGCCAGCAGCTTCCGGACAGGAAGGTACACCGGGGAGCTGTTTTTT
d_gene: TRBD1
j_gene: TRBJ2-2
abundance: NA
v_gene: TRBV3-1/TRBV3-2

CDR3aa: CASSPGLAATGELFF
CDR3nt: TGCGCCAGCAGCCCAGGACTAGCGGCCACCGGGGAGCTGTTTTTT
d_gene: TRBD2
j_gene: TRBJ2-2
abundance: NA
v_gene: TRBV4-1

CDR3aa: CASSPSEKTQYF
CDR3nt: TGTGCCAGCTCACCCTCGGAGAAGACCCAGTACTTC
d_gene: NA
j_gene: TRBJ2-5
abundance: once
v_gene: TRBV18

CDR3aa: CASSDRDRGYEQYF
CDR3nt: TGTGCCAGCAGCGACCGGGACAGGGGATACGAGCAGTACTTC
d_gene: TRBD1
j_gene: TRBJ2-7
abundance: once
v_gene: TRBV9

CDR3aa: CAIRPTGVSYNEQFF
CDR3nt: TGTGCCATCAGACCTACAGGGGTCTCCTACAATGAGCAGTTCTTC
d_gene: TRBD1
j_gene: TRBJ2-1
abundance: NA
v_gene: TRBV10-3

CDR3aa: CAISQQGGATQYF
CDR3nt: TGTGCCATCAGCCAACAGGGTGGCGCGACCCAGTACTTC
d_gene: NA
j_gene: TRBJ2-5
abundance: NA
v_gene: TRBV10-3

CDR3aa: CASSPGQANTEAFF
CDR3nt: TGCGCCAGCAGCCCGGGACAGGCTAACACTGAAGCTTTCTTT
d_gene: TRBD1
j_gene: TRBJ1-1
abundance: NA
v_gene: TRBV5-1

CDR3aa: CASSLWWEGVYNEQFF
CDR3nt: TGTGCCAGCAGTTTATGGTGGGAGGGCGTTTACAATGAGCAGTTCTTC
d_gene: TRBD2
j_gene: TRBJ2-1
abundance: NA
v_gene: TRBV27

CDR3aa: CASSPRGLTNEKLFF
CDR3nt: TGTGCCAGCTCACCACGGGGGCTGACTAATGAAAAACTGTTTTTT
d_gene: NA
j_gene: TRBJ1-4
abundance: NA
v_gene: TRBV18

CDR3aa: CASRRRLAAAQETQYF
CDR3nt: TGTGCCAGCAGACGTAGACTAGCGGCCGCTCAAGAGACCCAGTACTTC
d_gene: TRBD2
j_gene: TRBJ2-5
abundance: NA
v_gene: TRBV7-2

CDR3aa: CASSWTGRTGELFF
CDR3nt: TGTGCCAGCAGCTGGACAGGAAGGACCGGGGAGCTGTTTTTT
d_gene: TRBD1
j_gene: TRBJ2-2
abundance: NA
v_gene: TRBV3-1/TRBV3-2

CDR3aa: CASTQAPSGSYNEQFF
CDR3nt: TGTGCCAGTACCCAGGCTCCTAGCGGGAGTTACAATGAGCAGTTCTTC
d_gene: TRBD2
j_gene: TRBJ2-1
abundance: NA
v_gene: TRBV3-1/TRBV3-2

CDR3aa: CASRLGQGWTNTEAFF
CDR3nt: TGTGCCAGCAGACTGGGGCAGGGGTGGACGAACACTGAAGCTTTCTTT
d_gene: NA
j_gene: TRBJ1-1
abundance: once
v_gene: TRBV5-5

CDR3aa: CASSSTTGSSYNEQFF
CDR3nt: TGCGCCAGCAGCTCAACGACTGGAAGCTCCTACAATGAGCAGTTCTTC
d_gene: NA
j_gene: TRBJ2-1
abundance: NA
v_gene: TRBV5-1

CDR3aa: CASSPNRGNTEAFF
CDR3nt: TGTGCCAGCAGCCCCAATAGGGGGAACACTGAAGCTTTCTTT
d_gene: NA
j_gene: TRBJ1-1
abundance: few
v_gene: TRBV6-2/TRBV6-3

CDR3aa: CASRLQGGGNTIYF
CDR3nt: TGCGCCAGCAGATTGCAGGGGGGTGGAAACACCATATATTTT
d_gene: TRBD1
j_gene: TRBJ1-3
abundance: NA
v_gene: TRBV5-1

CDR3aa: CASSQGGDQSPWREQYF
CDR3nt: TGTGCCAGCAGCCAGGGGGGGGACCAATCCCCCTGGAGAGAGCAGTACTTC
d_gene: TRBD2
j_gene: TRBJ2-7
abundance: NA
v_gene: TRBV3-1/TRBV3-2

CDR3aa: CASSPVDRPNTIYF
CDR3nt: TGCGCCAGCAGCCCGGTTGACAGGCCAAACACCATATATTTT
d_gene: NA
j_gene: TRBJ1-3
abundance: NA
v_gene: TRBV4-1

CDR3aa: CASSFTRNTGELFF
CDR3nt: TGTGCCAGCAGCTTTACTCGAAACACCGGGGAGCTGTTTTTT
d_gene: NA
j_gene: TRBJ2-2
abundance: many
v_gene: TRBV5-6

CDR3aa: CASSFGRERLRNEQFF
CDR3nt: TGTGCCAGCAGTTTTGGGCGGGAGAGACTGAGGAACGAGCAGTTCTTC
d_gene: TRBD2
j_gene: TRBJ2-1
abundance: NA
v_gene: TRBV27

CDR3aa: CASSLGGSATGELFF
CDR3nt: TGTGCCAGCAGCCTAGGAGGTTCGGCCACCGGGGAGCTGTTTTTT
d_gene: NA
j_gene: TRBJ2-2
abundance: NA
v_gene: TRBV5-4

CDR3aa: CASSLTGLGDTQYF
CDR3nt: TGTGCCAGCTCCCTGACAGGGTTAGGAGATACGCAGTATTTT
d_gene: TRBD1
j_gene: TRBJ2-3
abundance: NA
v_gene: TRBV18

CDR3aa: CASSPTGQYSNQPQHF
CDR3nt: TGTGCCAGCAGCCCCACGGGACAGTATAGCAATCAGCCCCAGCATTTT
d_gene: TRBD1
j_gene: TRBJ1-5
abundance: once
v_gene: TRBV7-8

CDR3aa: CASSYETDYGYTF
CDR3nt: TGTGCCAGCAGTTACGAGACAGATTATGGCTACACCTTC
d_gene: NA
j_gene: TRBJ1-2
abundance: NA
v_gene: TRBV6-6

CDR3aa: CASRSYKNEQYF
CDR3nt: TGTGCCAGCAGGTCGTACAAGAACGAGCAGTACTTC
d_gene: NA
j_gene: TRBJ2-7
abundance: NA
v_gene: TRBV6-6

CDR3aa: CASTQAGDKKETQYF
CDR3nt: TGCGCCAGCACTCAGGCGGGAGACAAAAAAGAGACCCAGTACTTC
d_gene: TRBD2
j_gene: TRBJ2-5
abundance: NA
v_gene: TRBV23-1

CDR3aa: CASSLGLSYGYTF
CDR3nt: TGTGCCAGCAGTTTGGGACTGTCCTATGGCTACACCTTC
d_gene: NA
j_gene: TRBJ1-2
abundance: few
v_gene: TRBV6-5

CDR3aa: CASSPRTSGGTYNEQFF
CDR3nt: TGTGCCAGCTCACCTAGGACTAGCGGAGGGACCTACAATGAGCAGTTCTTC
d_gene: TRBD2
j_gene: TRBJ2-1
abundance: once
v_gene: TRBV18

CDR3aa: CSVDGGTRRMAFF
CDR3nt: TGCAGCGTTGACGGGGGGACCCGACGAATGGCTTTCTTT
d_gene: NA
j_gene: TRBJ1-1
abundance: NA
v_gene: TRBV29-1

CDR3aa: CASSQGLRETQYF
CDR3nt: TGCGCCAGCAGCCAAGGACTACGTGAGACCCAGTACTTC
d_gene: NA
j_gene: TRBJ2-5
abundance: NA
v_gene: TRBV4-3

CDR3aa: CASSSSLARGTSGRRGEQYF
CDR3nt: TGTGCCAGCAGCTCTTCCCTGGCACGAGGGACTAGCGGGAGGAGGGGCGAGCAGTACTTC
d_gene: TRBD2
j_gene: TRBJ2-7
abundance: once
v_gene: TRBV7-8

CDR3aa: CASSQVGTRGKLFF
CDR3nt: TGTGCCAGCAGCCAAGTTGGGACGCGGGGAAAACTGTTTTTT
d_gene: NA
j_gene: TRBJ1-4
abundance: NA
v_gene: TRBV14

CDR3aa: CASSLARGRGSHEQFF
CDR3nt: TGTGCCAGCAGCTTGGCCAGGGGGCGAGGATCCCATGAGCAGTTCTTC
d_gene: TRBD1
j_gene: TRBJ2-1
abundance: NA
v_gene: TRBV5-6

CDR3aa: CASSPRGTANTGELFF
CDR3nt: TGTGCCAGCTCCCCCCGGGGGACAGCGAACACCGGGGAGCTGTTTTTT
d_gene: NA
j_gene: TRBJ2-2
abundance: NA
v_gene: TRBV18

CDR3aa: CASSLNGANYGYTF
CDR3nt: TGTGCCAGCAGTTTGAACGGGGCTAACTATGGCTACACCTTC
d_gene: NA
j_gene: TRBJ1-2
abundance: NA
v_gene: TRBV28

CDR3aa: CASSQDDQRGNPQETQYF
CDR3nt: TGTGCCAGCAGCCAAGATGACCAGCGGGGAAACCCTCAAGAGACCCAGTACTTC
d_gene: TRBD2
j_gene: TRBJ2-5
abundance: NA
v_gene: TRBV4-2

CDR3aa: CASSTVTGGSYNEQFF
CDR3nt: TGTGCCAGTAGTACAGTGACAGGGGGCTCCTACAATGAGCAGTTCTTC
d_gene: TRBD1
j_gene: TRBJ2-1
abundance: NA
v_gene: TRBV19

CDR3aa: CASEERGRGGAFF
CDR3nt: TGTGCCAGCGAGGAAAGGGGCCGCGGGGGAGCTTTCTTT
d_gene: NA
j_gene: TRBJ1-1
abundance: few
v_gene: TRBV3-1/TRBV3-2

CDR3aa: CASSQGVVFGEQFF
CDR3nt: TGTGCCAGTAGTCAGGGGGTAGTTTTCGGTGAGCAGTTCTTC
d_gene: TRBD1
j_gene: TRBJ2-1
abundance: NA
v_gene: TRBV19

CDR3aa: CASSSDFPSTDTQYF
CDR3nt: TGTGCCAGCAGTTCCGACTTCCCAAGCACAGATACGCAGTATTTT
d_gene: NA
j_gene: TRBJ2-3
abundance: NA
v_gene: TRBV6-5

CDR3aa: CASGYSTIGAITEAFF
CDR3nt: TGTGCTAGTGGATACTCGACAATCGGTGCGATCACTGAAGCTTTCTTT
d_gene: NA
j_gene: TRBJ1-1
abundance: NA
v_gene: TRBV12-5

CDR3aa: CASSWDRGAYGYTF
CDR3nt: TGTGCCAGCAGCTGGGACAGGGGGGCGTATGGCTACACCTTC
d_gene: TRBD1
j_gene: TRBJ1-2
abundance: NA
v_gene: TRBV5-6

CDR3aa: CASSQREGTGELFF
CDR3nt: TGTGCCAGCAGCCAGCGGGAGGGCACCGGGGAGCTGTTTTTT
d_gene: TRBD2
j_gene: TRBJ2-2
abundance: NA
v_gene: TRBV13

CDR3aa: CASSDSFFGNTIYF
CDR3nt: TGTGCCAGCAGTGACAGTTTTTTTGGAAACACCATATATTTT
d_gene: NA
j_gene: TRBJ1-3
abundance: many
v_gene: TRBV25-1

CDR3aa: CASSLDRGAGELFF
CDR3nt: TGTGCCAGCAGCTTAGATCGGGGTGCCGGGGAGCTGTTTTTT
d_gene: NA
j_gene: TRBJ2-2
abundance: NA
v_gene: TRBV7-2

CDR3aa: CATSRERTSGAYEQYF
CDR3nt: TGTGCCACCAGCAGAGAGAGGACTAGCGGGGCCTACGAGCAGTACTTC
d_gene: TRBD2
j_gene: TRBJ2-7
abundance: NA
v_gene: TRBV15

CDR3aa: CASSWDSGVYGYTF
CDR3nt: TGTGCCAGCAGCTGGGACAGTGGGGTATATGGCTACACCTTC
d_gene: TRBD1
j_gene: TRBJ1-2
abundance: NA
v_gene: TRBV7-8

CDR3aa: CASSQAGLAGIYEQYF
CDR3nt: TGTGCCAGCAGCCAAGCTGGACTAGCGGGAATCTACGAGCAGTACTTC
d_gene: TRBD2
j_gene: TRBJ2-7
abundance: NA
v_gene: TRBV3-1/TRBV3-2